These 26 T cell receptor beta chains came from one sample sequenced in a study of shared clonotypes between healthy human individuals. Libraries were prepared by immunoSEQ multiplex PCR; TCRdb keeps only in-frame clonotypes and omits some of them. This sample has about a million clones, with roughly 80% found just once. The sequencing input was memory CD4+ T cells from PBMCs. Subset indicated: CD45RA-negative fraction. All receptors derive from a man younger than 30 in good health. Some clones in this sample may be carry-over from other donors' samples.

The table lists this clone with a few counts. The V gene is TRBV5-8, the J gene TRBJ2-3; D may be TRBD1 (6 bases). Germline V gene sequence: CDR1 SGHTS, CDR2 YDEGEE. V lost 4 bases and J lost 6, with 18 bases in between. The CDR3 totals 15 residues. The CDR3 nucleotides read TGTGCCAGCAGCGGGGCAGGGGTGAGAGCGGATACGCAGTATTTT. Its translation: CASSGAGVRADTQYF.

This clone was seen only a few times. This chain connects TRBV28 to TRBJ1-5, with D perhaps matching TRBD1 (5 bases). This CDR3 is 13 amino acids long. The germline V gene has CDR1 MDHEN and CDR2 SYDVKM. The V end was cut by 3 bases, the J end by 7 bases, with 10 bases between. The chain's CDR3 is CASSLRGGQPQHF. The CDR3 region has the DNA TGTGCCAGCAGTTTGAGGGGTGGACAGCCCCAGCATTTT.

The chain combines TRBV5-1 with TRBJ2-2; the D gene is possibly TRBD1 (6 bases). Germline lookup yields CDR1 SGHRS and CDR2 YFSETQ. V lost 3 bases and J lost 5, with 14 bases in between. The CDR3 has 15 residues. The CDR3 reads CASSSQTGRTGELFF. CDR3 bases: TGCGCCAGCAGCTCCCAGACAGGAAGGACCGGGGAGCTGTTTTTT.

The chain recombines TRBV11-1 with TRBJ2-7; 7 bases match TRBD1. The length of the CDR3 is 13 residues. V shed 6 bases, J shed 6 bases, and the junction held 8 bases outside the gene matches. CDR1 SGHAT and CDR2 FQDESV come from the germline V gene (reference sequence). CDR3 sequence reads: CASSLQGSTEQYF. The CDR3 nucleotides are TGTGCCAGCAGTTTACAGGGGAGTACCGAGCAGTACTTC.

The genes are TRBV30 and TRBJ1-3, with 7 bases aligning to TRBD1. V gave up 2 bases and J gave up 5 bases; unmatched junction bases: 6. The CDR3 extends over 14 amino acids. CDR1 is GTSNPN, CDR2 SVGIG, per germline (reference sequence). The CDR3 spells CAWSSGTERNTIYF. The CDR3 DNA reads TGTGCCTGGAGTAGCGGGACAGAGAGAAACACCATATATTTT.

The V call is TRBV5-1, the J call TRBJ2-1, with unresolved D. Trimming removed 0 bases at V and 8 bases at J, with 12 bases between. In germline, CDR1 is SGHRS, CDR2 YFSETQ. The CDR3 sequence is 14 residues long. The CDR3 DNA follows: TGCGCCAGCAGCTTGGCCGAGCCCTCGGATGAGCAGTTCTTC. Protein sequence: CASSLAEPSDEQFF.

The chain couples TRBV5-3 to TRBJ2-6; TRBD1 is a possible D gene (5 bases). TRBV5-3 is noted as an ORF with a role that remains uncertain. The V end was cut by 3 bases, the J end by 2 bases, with 15 bases between. This CDR3 spans 17 amino acids. CDR3 loop: CARSSSDRNPGANVLTF. The CDR3 nucleotides are TGTGCCAGAAGCTCCTCCGACAGAAATCCTGGGGCCAACGTCCTGACTTTC.

V is TRBV5-1 and J is TRBJ2-6, with D perhaps matching TRBD1 (5 bases). From germline, CDR1 is SGHRS and CDR2 YFSETQ. This CDR3 spans 15 amino acids. V gave up 2 bases and J gave up 2 bases, with 8 bases separating them. The CDR3, as DNA: TGCGCCAGCAGCTTAGGGGTCCCTGGGGCCAACGTCCTGACTTTC. It yields the protein CASSLGVPGANVLTF.

In DNA, the CDR3 is TGTGCCAGCAGCAACCAGGGACAGGGAGGGGAGACCCAGTACTTC. It yields the protein CASSNQGQGGETQYF. The V and J genes are TRBV11-2 and TRBJ2-5, with 9 bases lining up with TRBD1. Germline trimming cut 5 bases from V and 5 bases from J; bases unmatched to any gene: 9. CDR3 size: 15 residues. Germline V gene lookup returns CDR1 SGHAT and CDR2 FQNNGV.

The CDR3 loop reads CASSGLVGTDTQYF. As DNA, the CDR3 is TGTGCCAGCAGTGGACTAGTTGGCACAGATACGCAGTATTTT. The chain joins TRBV2 to TRBJ2-3, with a weak D call TRBD2 (6 bases). CDR1 and CDR2 (germline): SNHLY, FYNNEI. V was trimmed by 4 bases and J by 1 base, leaving 9 bases between them. The CDR3 has 14 amino acids.

This clone came up a few times. The rearrangement uses TRBV4-1 and TRBJ1-4, with D possibly being TRBD1 (6 bases). Trimming shortened V by 6 bases and J by 8 bases, and 10 bases separated the two germline ends. The CDR3 runs 12 residues. Germline CDR1 reads MGHRA; CDR2 reads YSYEKL. The CDR3 spells CASSPGQEKLFF. DNA for the CDR3: TGCGCCAGCAGTCCTGGACAGGAAAAACTGTTTTTT.

This clone is a singleton in its sample. J is TRBJ1-1 and V is TRBV7-4, with D possibly matching TRBD1 (5 bases). This CDR3 has 16 amino acids. CDR1 and CDR2 from the germline V gene are SGHVT and SQSDAQ. Trimming shortened V by 1 base and J by 1 base, and 13 bases separated the two germline ends. The chain's CDR3 is CASSLEAGLPNTEAFF. The CDR3 bases are TGTGCCAGCAGCTTAGAGGCAGGGCTACCGAACACTGAAGCTTTCTTT.

The V call is TRBV18, the J call TRBJ1-5; no clear D gene. The length of the CDR3 is 16 residues. V was cut by 3 bases and J by 0 bases, with 12 bases left in between. Germline V lookup: CDR1 KGHSH, CDR2 LQKENI. The CDR3 coding sequence is TGTGCCAGCTCACCGGATCAGATCGCTAGCAATCAGCCCCAGCATTTT. This codes for CASSPDQIASNQPQHF.

A remark on this clone: The germline gene is not matched at one end of the junction; a read error may be the cause. V and J are TRBV5-1 and TRBJ2-6; possibly TRBD1 for D (5 bases). The CDR3 is 17 amino acids. CDR1 is SGHRS and CDR2 is YFSETQ in the germline V gene. The CDR3 region is CASSLGARTSEANVLTF. The CDR3 region has the DNA TGCGCCAGCAGCTTGGGGGCCAGGACATCTGAGGCCAACGTCCTGACTTTC.

The J gene is TRBJ1-2, the V gene TRBV5-4; no clear D gene. Germline CDR1 and CDR2: SGHNT and YYREEE (reference sequence). The CDR3 is made up of 14 amino acids. V lost 2 bases, J lost 4 bases, and 12 bases lay in between. The CDR3: CASSFRSLSYGYTF. CDR3 in DNA: TGTGCCAGCAGCTTTCGGTCCCTCAGCTATGGCTACACCTTC.

The chain couples TRBV19 to TRBJ2-4, with D perhaps matching TRBD1 (6 bases). The V gene's germline CDR1 is LNHDA and CDR2 SQIVND (reference sequence). The CDR3 has 15 residues. V was clipped by 9 bases and J by 3 bases, with 18 bases between them. The CDR3 sequence: CASNEQGLGKNIQYF. CDR3 nucleotides: TGTGCCAGCAACGAACAGGGCTTGGGCAAAAACATTCAGTACTTC.

This chain uses TRBV28 with TRBJ2-1; TRBD2 matches at 9 bases. The CDR3 is 12 amino acids. The junction had 2 bases not matched to a gene; V was cut back by 4 bases and J by 10 bases. CDR1 and CDR2 (germline): MDHEN, SYDVKM. This CDR3 reads CASSSLAGEQFF. The CDR3 DNA reads as TGTGCCAGCAGTTCGCTAGCGGGAGAGCAGTTCTTC.

The V gene is TRBV11-2, the J gene TRBJ2-3, with 7 bases matching TRBD2. The V segment lost 3 bases and the J segment 3 bases; nucleotides outside the gene matches: 3. Germline-derived CDR1 and CDR2 are SGHAT and FQNNGV. The CDR3 runs to 14 residues. The chain's CDR3 is CASSFLAVTDTQYF. CDR3 DNA sequence: TGTGCCAGCAGCTTCCTAGCGGTAACAGATACGCAGTATTTT.

The chain recombines TRBV5-1 with TRBJ1-1; no definite D call. The germline gives CDR1 SGHRS, CDR2 YFSETQ. V dropped 4 bases and J dropped 10 bases, with 17 bases sitting between them. The CDR3 has 13 amino acids. CDR3 region: CASSPGQSETAFF. For the CDR3, the DNA is TGCGCCAGCAGCCCGGGTCAAAGTGAAACAGCTTTCTTT.

The V and J genes are TRBV28 and TRBJ2-5; D gene ambiguous. The V end lost 2 bases, the J end lost 7 bases, and 14 bases lay between the germline ends. Germline assignment: CDR1 MDHEN and CDR2 SYDVKM. The CDR3 runs 14 residues. The CDR3 nucleotides are TGTGCCAGCAGTTTAGACGGCGCGCGAGGGACCCAGTACTTC. Residues: CASSLDGARGTQYF. Using reference TRBV28 and TRBJ2-5 for the parts outside the CDR3, the full variable domain is DVKVTQSSRYLVKRTGEKVFLECVQDMDHENMFWYRQDPGLGLRLIYFSYDVKMKEKGDIPEGYSVSREKKERFSLILESASTNQTSMYLCASSLDGARGTQYFGPGTRLLVL.

This clone was picked up a small number of times. V gene TRBV2 combines with J gene TRBJ2-7; possibly TRBD2 for D (7 bases). Trimming cost V 10 bases and J 0 bases, with 16 bases left between them. The CDR3 sequence is 14 residues long. The V gene's germline CDR1 is SNHLY and CDR2 FYNNEI. Here the CDR3 reads CATTMAGASYEQYF. CDR3 in DNA: TGTGCCACTACTATGGCGGGGGCCTCCTACGAGCAGTACTTC.

The gene calls are TRBV11-2 and TRBJ2-6; 11 bases align to TRBD1. The CDR3 sequence is 18 residues long. Germline-derived CDR1 and CDR2 are SGHAT and FQNNGV. V shed 5 bases, J shed 2 bases, and the junction held 8 bases outside the gene matches. CDR3 region: CASSQGQGVGAGANVLTF. The DNA for the CDR3 is TGTGCCAGCAGCCAGGGACAGGGGGTGGGCGCTGGGGCCAACGTCCTGACTTTC.

As regards this clone: This sample includes further DNA sequences coding for the same CDR3. V is TRBV27 and J is TRBJ2-1; D ambiguous. The CDR3 is 13 amino acids. The germline gives CDR1 MNHEY, CDR2 SMNVEV (reference sequence). Between the trimmed V and J ends, which lost 5 bases and 0 bases, there was a span of 5 bases. In DNA, the CDR3 is TGTGCCAGCAGTCTAATCTCCTACAATGAGCAGTTCTTC. It is translated as CASSLISYNEQFF.

The chain employs TRBV29-1 and TRBJ2-1; 11 positions match TRBD2. This CDR3 contains 14 residues. Germline loops: CDR1 SQVTM, CDR2 ANQGSEA. Trimming took 6 bases from V and 9 from J; bases not matched to a gene: 10. The CDR3 DNA reads as TGCAGCGTGCGTCTAGCGGGAGGTAGTGGTGAGCAGTTCTTC. Amino acid sequence: CSVRLAGGSGEQFF.

This sequence joins TRBV9 and TRBJ2-3, with 8 bases lining up with TRBD1. V was clipped by 1 base and J by 6 bases; unmatched bases: 1. The CDR3 totals 13 residues. In germline, CDR1 is SGDLS, CDR2 YYNGEE. In nucleotides, the CDR3 is TGTGCCAGCAGCGTACGGACAGGGGATACGCAGTATTTT. It specifies CASSVRTGDTQYF.

This chain joins TRBV4-1 and TRBJ2-5, with TRBD2 as a possible D gene (5 bases). The CDR3 spans 15 residues. Deletions cut 1 base from V and 0 bases from J, with 9 bases between. Germline CDR1 is MGHRA and CDR2 is YSYEKL. The CDR3 sequence is CASSQAAGYQETQYF. CDR3 bases: TGCGCCAGCAGCCAAGCGGCGGGCTACCAAGAGACCCAGTACTTC.